The subject of this entry is one T cell receptor (beta chain). Its target is not known. The data stem from a study of metastatic and nonmetastatic thyroid tumors. At the level of the study: The authors compared repertoires across blood and tumor or nodule tissue from malignant and benign thyroid patients. Study-wide findings and caveats: Relative to benign nodules, malignant thyroid tumors were reportedly characterized by significantly elevated TCR beta diversity in blood and tumor.

Authors' data handling: The study built a papillary thyroid cancer distant-metastasis classifier from CDR3 differences across clinicopathological groups. TCRdb called clones again from the PCR reads with MiXCR. What appears here as the V and J calls and clone size reflects TCRdb's work, not the paper's. The table lists fewer than 40,000 clones, over 14% of them singletons. Among the patients, none had received any treatment before thyroid surgery. Material: blood. The receptor's source is a male donor with papillary thyroid cancer or a benign thyroid nodule (not recorded which). Some clones in this sample may be carry-over from other donors' samples.

The CDR3 sequence: CSARARDHSFDTQYF. The CDR3 DNA reads TGCAGTGCTAGAGCCCGGGACCATAGTTTCGATACGCAGTATTTT. The V and J genes are TRBV20-1 and TRBJ2-3; possibly TRBD1 or TRBD2 for D (5 bases each). The ends were cut back, 1 base at V and 6 bases at J, with 17 bases in the middle. The CDR3 extends over 15 amino acids. The germline CDR1 and CDR2 sequences are DFQATT and SNEGSKA (reference sequence).